The source of this TCR beta chain is a study of STAT5B mutations in CD4+ large granular lymphocyte leukemia. Findings of the study overall: 8/27 top patient clones versus 2/35 control clones were TRBV06-family.

This clone was counted once. What it recognizes is unknown. This CDR3 comprises 14 residues. The J segment lost 0 bases and the V segment lost 3 bases, leaving 2 bases of the junction unmatched. Germline-derived CDR1 and CDR2 are PRHDT and FYEKMQ (reference sequence). Original processing notes: The detection floor for productive clonotype frequency was 2.59 x 10-5. Profiling relied on immunoSEQ multiplex PCR, and the TCRdb table lists in-frame clones only, not all of them. The V and J calls and clone size come from that table; D and trimming were worked out from the DNA. The profile shows 20,000 to 25,000 clones, around three quarters of them singletons.

Sequencing was done on a sample of CD4+ T cells from blood buffy coats. The sequence came from a human donor in good health. The rearrangement uses TRBV13 and TRBJ2-7; 7 bases line up with TRBD2. The CDR3 bases are TGTGCCAGCAGCTTGCCGGGGGGCTCCTACGAGCAGTACTTC. Encoded protein: CASSLPGGSYEQYF. Filled out from reference TRBV13 and TRBJ2-7, the complete variable domain reads AAGVIQSPRHLIKEKRETATLKCYPIPRHDTVYWYQQGPGQDPQFLISFYEKMQSDKGSIPDRFSAQQFSDYHSELNMSSLELGDSALYFCASSLPGGSYEQYFGPGTRLTVT.